Described below is a single T cell receptor (beta chain) sequence and its context. Its antigen remains unknown. The table came from immunoSEQ multiplex PCR; TCRdb's copy has only in-frame clones and leaves some out. The sample has some 150,000 clones; roughly nine tenths are singletons. The data originate from a study of T cell responses to AZD1222 COVID-19 vaccine. V was shortened by 5 bases and J by 11 bases, with 13 bases between the two germline ends. Germline V gene data show CDR1 as SGHTA and CDR2 as FQGTGA. CDR3 size: 12 residues. Study-level points and caveats: Just 6 or 7 AZD1222 recipients were seropositive at baseline. As reported, nearly half of all spike-specific TCRs target variant regions that are unmutated. A mostly white British donor set with more females was recruited, and clonal diversity was possibly underestimated.

The sample here was peripheral blood, taken after recovery from COVID-19. This sequence joins TRBV7-3 and TRBJ2-1; unclear D gene. This TCR was recovered from an adult who had recovered from COVID-19. As DNA, the CDR3 is TGTGCCAGCAGCGGACCCGTTGGCAAGCAGTTCTTC. Residues: CASSGPVGKQFF.